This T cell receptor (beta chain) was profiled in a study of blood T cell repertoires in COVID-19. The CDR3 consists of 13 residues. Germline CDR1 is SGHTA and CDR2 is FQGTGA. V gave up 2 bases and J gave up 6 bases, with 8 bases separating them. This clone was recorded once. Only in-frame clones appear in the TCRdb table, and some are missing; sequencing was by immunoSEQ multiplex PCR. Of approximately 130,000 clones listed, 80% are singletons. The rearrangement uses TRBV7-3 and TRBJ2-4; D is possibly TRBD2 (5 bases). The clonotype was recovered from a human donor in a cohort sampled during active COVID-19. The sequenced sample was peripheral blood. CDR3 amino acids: CASSLSSTNIQYF. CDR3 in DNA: TGTGCCAGCAGCTTATCTAGCACAAACATTCAGTACTTC.